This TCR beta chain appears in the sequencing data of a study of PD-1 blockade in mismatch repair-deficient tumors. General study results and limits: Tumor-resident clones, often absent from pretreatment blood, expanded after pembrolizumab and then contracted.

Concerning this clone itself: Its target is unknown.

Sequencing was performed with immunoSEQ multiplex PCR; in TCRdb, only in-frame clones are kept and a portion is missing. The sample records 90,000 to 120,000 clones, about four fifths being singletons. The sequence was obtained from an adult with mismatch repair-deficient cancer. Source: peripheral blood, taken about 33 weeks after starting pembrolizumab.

The DNA for the CDR3 is TGTGCCAGCAGCTTAGGAGAACTCACAGGTGCAGGATTGGAAACTTTCTTT. Residues: CASSLGELTGAGLETFF. The rearrangement uses TRBV7-2 and TRBJ1-1, with D tentatively TRBD1 (5 bases). The germline gives CDR1 SGHTA, CDR2 FQGNSA. V lost 1 base and J lost 12, with 27 bases in between. The CDR3 loop spans 17 amino acids.